Included here is one T cell receptor (beta chain) sequence, with context. Treatment reported: randomized to nivolumab then ipilimumab (arm A) or the reverse (arm B). Sorted cells were live CD3+CD8+, lacking CD19 and CD56, from PBMCs. This specimen belongs to a study of sequential checkpoint blockade in melanoma. Only in-frame clones appear in the TCRdb table, and some are missing; sequencing was by immunoSEQ multiplex PCR. The sample has 9,500 to 11,000 clones; under 60% are singletons. The CDR3 sequence is 13 residues long. Germline V CDR1 and CDR2: MDHEN, SYDVKM. Sample: CD8+ T cells sorted from blood (inferred from file names), taken from a patient given nivolumab and ipilimumab in sequence. The chain carries TRBV28 and TRBJ2-5; 8 nucleotides agree with TRBD2. TRBJ2-7 matches the DNA end more closely, so the J call is doubtful. The clonotype originates from a human donor with melanoma. The CDR3 DNA reads TGTGCCAGCATGTCGGGACTAGCCTACGAGCAGTACTTC. It is translated as CASMSGLAYEQYF.